This T cell receptor beta chain was found in a study of long-term antiretroviral therapy in people with HIV (dated by TCRdb to 2022 to 2024). The study in broad terms: The earliest samples were collected approximately a decade before the 2015 WHO recommendation for immediate ART, a period when ART was typically delayed until CD4 counts fell. A total of fewer than 200 cryopreserved PBMC samples were contributed to the cohort by 30 adults with confirmed HIV infection, with samples collected serially over a mean of approximately 6 years (range 1-12). No cross-contamination during QIAcube processing was seen in test extractions of a monoclonal T-cell line run alongside roughly 30 polyclonal samples. A retrospective serial study tested whether changes in peripheral blood TRB repertoire composition and diversity were associated with ART initiation and durable HIV suppression. About two fifths of the roughly 30 participants with HIV were female. General study outcomes and caveats: CDR3 length ranges in HIV repertoires were narrower than in controls, and network structure suggested an antigen-experienced repertoire with only a slight naive shift after ART. Because PBMC availability was limited, only the TCR beta chain was sequenced, with no alpha chain pairing. Expanded TRB clones identified before ART initiation dominated the repertoire across all time points, though the dominance fluctuated and decreased in many PLHIV after ART. Inferences about post-ART repertoire changes were limited because no data were available on ART adherence, viral resistance or therapy changes. Unsorted PBMC were profiled instead of sorted CD4+ and CD8+ T cells because pre-ART samples had limited cell numbers. ART initiation was associated with a significant increase in TRB diversity, but diversity stayed significantly below transplant donor controls even after long-term ART. The samples were dated from about 2004 to 2017, and the ART regimens that were used may be less effective than current ART regimens.

Sequencing of the TRB variable region was done with the immunoSEQ hsTCRB v3.0 assay at survey level resolution. A depth of about 40,000-55,000 T-cell genomes per sample was targeted for TRB sequencing. An Illumina MiSeq with a v3 150-cycle kit was used to sequence the pooled TRB libraries. In the original analysis: Repertoire analysis was run in R within a reproducible Nextflow workflow that covered QC, data transformation and analysis. Custom analyses were implemented in LymphoSeq2, an R package for AIRR-Seq data exploration. After excluding several samples that yielded fewer than 5000 total TRB sequences, 188 HIV repertoires remained for analysis. Among the approximately 180 retained HIV repertoires, 55 to 65 were collected before ART initiation and approximately 130 were collected after ART initiation. Repertoires were downsampled to 5000 TRB nucleotide sequences, and summary statistics were averaged over 100 downsampling iterations. The analysis kept only TRB sequences whose CDR3 regions were at least seven amino acids long. A Shannon entropy-derived clonality score and the Gini coefficient were used to measure diversity. Repertoire networks linked the top 5000 CDR3 amino acid sequences whenever two sequences differed by an edit distance of one. For TRB CDR3 amino acid sequences, antigen specificity groups and MHC restriction were predicted with GLIPH2. Known CMV, EBV, HIV or tissue antigen associations were flagged by matching CDR3 amino acid sequences against VDJdb and McPAS-TCR. Pre-ART, post-ART and control groups were compared with Wilcoxon signed-rank tests and Holm-Bonferroni correction. TCRdb obtained this table from immuneACCESS and retained in-frame rearrangements with V and J assigned. These tables miss some clones; where compared with another copy, unresolved V genes account for less than half of the shortfall, and the remainder is unexplained. Clonal size and the V and J genes are those of that table, whereas D and trimming came from the DNA. The sample data list about 24,000 clones, and around 83% of these were observed just once. The ten top clones hold roughly 2.3% of the sample.

As regards this clone: This receptor's antigen is unknown. Base qualities are not at hand, and no much larger clone is one base apart.

Inclusion was restricted to participants for whom at least one PBMC sample before ART initiation and at least two post-ART samples were available. Every participant with HIV received treatment in the United States of America. Before DNA extraction, cryopreserved samples of roughly 1-11 million PBMC were thawed and then washed. At the time of the earliest PBMC sample, participants with HIV were aged between about 20 and 54 years. Each participant contributed PBMC samples from 1-4 timepoints before ART initiation and 2-8 timepoints after ART initiation, with a median of 7 samples. Serial HIV viral load, CD4+ T-cell count, ART history and demographic data were obtained for every participant. A Qiagen kit on a QIAcube was used to extract genomic DNA from unsorted PBMC, with samples processed in batches of 12. V gives up 6 bases and J gives up 4 bases, and the segment between their germline ends measures 22 bases. The germline V gene (reference sequence) provides CDR1 SEHNR and CDR2 FQNEAQ. The CDR3 goes from the cysteine to the phenylalanine over 17 residues. Only CDR3 DNA remains: 51 bases, in frame from the first base.

The source is a man between 45 and 60 years old with HIV. Here the sequenced sample was unsorted PBMCs, taken 3 years after starting antiretroviral therapy. The chain couples TRBV7-9 to TRBJ1-3; the D region possibly corresponds to TRBD1 (5 bases align). The CDR3 reads as follows: CASSSTDEGLRGNTIYF. The DNA sequence follows: TGTGCCAGCAGTTCCACCGATGAGGGGTTGAGAGGAAACACCATATATTTT.